The sample holds a few counts of the clone carrying this T cell receptor (beta chain). Antigen: not known. The source of the sample is a study of human T cells and chemical hapten exposure. Points from the study as a whole: TCRs above 1 in 1000 frequency stayed constant with DPC sensitization.

TCRdb called the RACE reads again in MiXCR, with one record for every CDR3 protein. Seen here are roughly 130,000 distinct CDR3 sequences, approximately 8.3% observed once, and the top ten hold approximately 2%. The sample's time point: healthy volunteer bleed at 2 weeks. Researchers extracted total RNA from unfractionated whole blood. Specimen: whole blood. The receptor's source is a male donor in good health. Some clones in this sample may be carry-over from other donors' samples.

CDR3: CASRAGTSEVDEQFF. CDR3 in DNA: TGTGCCAGCAGGGCTGGGACTAGCGAGGTCGATGAGCAGTTCTTC. The rearrangement joins TRBV6-2 or TRBV6-3 to TRBJ2-1; 10 bases line up with TRBD2. This CDR3 is built from 15 residues. Germline V gene sequence: CDR1 MNHEY, CDR2 SVGEGT. Germline trimming cut 6 bases from V and 8 bases from J; bases unmatched to any gene: 10.